This T cell receptor beta chain was retrieved from a study of PD-1 blockade in classical Hodgkin lymphoma (dated by TCRdb to about 2020). For context, the study as a whole: Nivolumab dosing was 3 mg/kg intravenously every 2 weeks, continuing until either disease progression or unacceptable toxicity. The study used TCR beta sequencing and CyTOF to define a peripheral blood immune signature of response to PD-1 blockade in classical Hodgkin lymphoma. What the study reported, not specific to this receptor: The study covered only a single clinical trial cohort, and the causes of the repertoire differences, possibly disease activity or prior therapy, were still not defined. Trial patients achieving complete response had baseline diversity similar to newly diagnosed patients, whereas partial responders and progressors had significantly lower diversity. A significant rise by C4D1 was seen in CD4+ but not CD8+ TCR diversity (p=0.0027 vs p=0.16), with the rise being most apparent in complete responders (p=0.02). Lower diversity was seen in patients whose nivolumab began less than 1 year after ASCT, and these patients were left out of later analyses so that immune reconstitution would not confound the results. Newly diagnosed patients were reported to have lower baseline TCR diversity than healthy donors, and relapsed/refractory patients were reported to have lower baseline TCR diversity still.

The Qiagen DNeasy kit was used to extract genomic DNA from unsorted PBMCs and from the negatively selected CD4+ and CD8+ fractions. Using primers that anneal to V and J segments, immunoSEQ multiplex PCR amplified the TCR beta CDR3 regions. A synthetic immune receptor repertoire was used to minimize amplification bias, and remaining bias was computationally removed after sequencing. As for the authors' bioinformatics: Repertoire diversity was quantified as the Shannon entropy index using custom Python scripts. Unsorted, CD4+ and CD8+ repertoires were examined separately, except in combined analyses, for which CD4+ and CD8+ sequences were merged in silico. A clone was considered expanded if an increase in frequency of at least 2-fold after treatment relative to C1D1 was found, and a pseudocount of 0.5 was applied to clones undetected at baseline. Clones with 0 or 1 copy at C1D1 were defined as singleton clones, while clones with 2 or more copies were defined as non-singleton clones. By matching protein sequences in sorted samples from the same patient, clones expanded in unsorted samples were annotated as CD4+, CD8+ or unknown. Wilcoxon tests on paired samples were used to test changes in diversity from C1D1 to C4D1. TCRdb obtained this table from immuneACCESS and retained in-frame rearrangements with V and J assigned. These tables miss some clones; where compared with another copy, unresolved V genes account for less than half of the shortfall, and the remainder is unexplained. The DNA was the basis for D and trimming; V, J and clone size are from that table. A total of tens of thousands of clones appear in this sample, 83% of them only once. The ten largest clones take up over 15% of the sample.

A remark on this clone: Its antigen remains unidentified. Base qualities are not provided; no much larger clone lies one nucleotide away.

The time point label of this sample denotes: cycle 4 day 1 (C4D1), after five to seven weeks of nivolumab. Every trial patient had relapsed after autologous stem cell transplantation, and cohorts A, B and C differed in prior brentuximab vedotin exposure. The trial cohort included fewer than 65 patients with relapsed/refractory classical Hodgkin lymphoma, and each patient had a best overall response of complete response, partial response or progressive disease. In the multi-cohort phase II CheckMate 205 trial, trial patients received single-agent nivolumab. An independent review committee assessed best overall response using the 2007 International Working Group response criteria. Trial PBMCs were collected immediately before nivolumab initiation (C1D1) and during therapy at cycle 2 day 1 and cycle 4 day 1. After peripheral blood was drawn into 8 mL Vacutainer Cell Preparation Tubes, PBMCs were isolated by centrifugation and then cryopreserved.

Trimming removed 1 base from V and 4 bases from J; the gene matches leave 18 bases unexplained. CDR1 and CDR2 are drawn from the germline V gene: SGHTA, FQGTGA. CDR3 length: 20 amino acids, cysteine to phenylalanine. The read is trimmed to its CDR3 DNA, 60 bases read in frame from base 1. The rearranged segments are TRBV7-3 and TRBJ2-3; 9 bases in between match TRBD2. This specimen was peripheral blood mononuclear cells (PBMCs), taken before the fourth cycle of nivolumab. This receptor was identified in a human donor with classical Hodgkin lymphoma. This receptor has the CDR3 CASSLKASLAGTTWADTQYF. The DNA is TGTGCCAGCAGCTTAAAGGCATCCCTAGCGGGAACCACCTGGGCAGATACGCAGTATTTT.